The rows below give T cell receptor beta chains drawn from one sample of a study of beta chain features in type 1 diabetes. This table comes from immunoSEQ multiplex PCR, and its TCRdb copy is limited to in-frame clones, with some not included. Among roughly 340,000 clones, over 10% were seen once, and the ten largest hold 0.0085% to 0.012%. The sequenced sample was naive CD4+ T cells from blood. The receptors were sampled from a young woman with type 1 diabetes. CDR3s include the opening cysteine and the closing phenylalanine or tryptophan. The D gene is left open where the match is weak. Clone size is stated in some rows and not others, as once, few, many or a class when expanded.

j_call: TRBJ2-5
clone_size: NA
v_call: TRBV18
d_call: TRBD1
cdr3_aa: CASSPLGTGVWETQYF
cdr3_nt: TGTGCCAGCTCGCCCTTGGGGACAGGGGTCTGGGAGACCCAGTACTTC

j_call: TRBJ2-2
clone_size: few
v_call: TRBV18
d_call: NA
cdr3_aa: CASSPELTGELFF
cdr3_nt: TGTGCCAGCTCACCGGAGCTTACCGGGGAGCTGTTTTTT

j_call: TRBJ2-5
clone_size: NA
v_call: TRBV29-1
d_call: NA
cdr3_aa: CSAVGRLMETQYF
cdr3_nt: TGCAGCGCCGTGGGCAGGTTAATGGAGACCCAGTACTTC

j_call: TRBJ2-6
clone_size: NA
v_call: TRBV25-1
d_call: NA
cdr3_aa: CASSADWTAGSNVLTF
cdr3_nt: TGTGCCAGCAGCGCCGATTGGACCGCGGGGTCCAACGTCCTGACTTTC

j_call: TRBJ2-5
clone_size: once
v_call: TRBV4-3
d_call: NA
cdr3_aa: CASSQDLSVQETQYF
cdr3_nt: TGCGCCAGCAGCCAAGATCTCAGCGTTCAAGAGACCCAGTACTTC

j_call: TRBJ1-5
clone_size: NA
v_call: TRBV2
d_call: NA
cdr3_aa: CASSETRVDQPQHF
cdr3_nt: TGTGCCAGCAGTGAAACCAGGGTAGATCAGCCCCAGCATTTT

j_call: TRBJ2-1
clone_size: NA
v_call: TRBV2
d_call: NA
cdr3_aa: CASSEAYLTNEQFF
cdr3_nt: TGTGCCAGCAGTGAAGCATACCTTACTAATGAGCAGTTCTTC

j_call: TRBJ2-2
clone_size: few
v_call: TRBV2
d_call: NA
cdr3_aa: CASSPTGLGFPGELFF
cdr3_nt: TGTGCCAGCAGCCCTACAGGGCTAGGCTTTCCCGGGGAGCTGTTTTTT

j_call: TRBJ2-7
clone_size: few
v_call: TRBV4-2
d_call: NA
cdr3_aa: CASSRGDTSSYEQYF
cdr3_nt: TGTGCCAGCAGCCGAGGGGACACGAGCTCCTACGAGCAGTACTTC

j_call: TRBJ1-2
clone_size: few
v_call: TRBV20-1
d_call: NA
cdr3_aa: CSALPGYTF
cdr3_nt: TGCAGTGCACTGCCTGGCTACACCTTC

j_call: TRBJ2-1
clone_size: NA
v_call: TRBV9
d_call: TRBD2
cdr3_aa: CASSVGSGRVNEQFF
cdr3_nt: TGTGCCAGCAGCGTAGGTAGCGGGAGGGTTAATGAGCAGTTCTTC

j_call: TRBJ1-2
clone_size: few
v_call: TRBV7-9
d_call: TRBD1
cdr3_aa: CASSGGQGEGYTF
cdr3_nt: TGTGCCAGCAGCGGCGGACAGGGGGAGGGCTACACCTTC

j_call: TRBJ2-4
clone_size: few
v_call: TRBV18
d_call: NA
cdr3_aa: CASSPPGVAKNIQYF
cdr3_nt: TGTGCCAGCTCACCGCCGGGGGTAGCCAAAAACATTCAGTACTTC

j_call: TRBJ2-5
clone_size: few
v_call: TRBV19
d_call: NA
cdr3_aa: CASSIPLGGRETQYF
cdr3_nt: TGTGCCAGTAGTATTCCACTCGGGGGTCGGGAGACCCAGTACTTC

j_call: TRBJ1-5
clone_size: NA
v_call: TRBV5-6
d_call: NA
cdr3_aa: CASSLAGEAVYSNQPQHF
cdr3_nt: TGTGCCAGCAGCTTGGCCGGGGAGGCTGTGTATAGCAATCAGCCCCAGCATTTT

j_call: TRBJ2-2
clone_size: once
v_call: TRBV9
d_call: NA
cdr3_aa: CASSAETSLGELFF
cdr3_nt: TGTGCCAGCAGCGCAGAGACTAGTCTCGGGGAGCTGTTTTTT

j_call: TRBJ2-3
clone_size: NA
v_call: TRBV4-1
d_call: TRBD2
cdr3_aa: CASSHPGLAGDTQYF
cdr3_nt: TGCGCCAGCAGCCATCCGGGACTAGCGGGAGATACGCAGTATTTT

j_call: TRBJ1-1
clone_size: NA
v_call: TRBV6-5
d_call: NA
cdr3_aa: CASSYSILRLGAFF
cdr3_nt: TGTGCCAGCAGTTACTCGATCTTAAGACTAGGAGCTTTCTTT

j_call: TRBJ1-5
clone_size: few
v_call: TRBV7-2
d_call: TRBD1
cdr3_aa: CASSHPGQGKDQPQHF
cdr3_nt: TGTGCCAGCAGCCACCCTGGACAGGGAAAGGATCAGCCCCAGCATTTT

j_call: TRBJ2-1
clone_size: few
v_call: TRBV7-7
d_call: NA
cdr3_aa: CASSLTPSGPEQFF
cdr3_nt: TGTGCCAGCAGCTTAACCCCCAGCGGTCCAGAGCAGTTCTTC

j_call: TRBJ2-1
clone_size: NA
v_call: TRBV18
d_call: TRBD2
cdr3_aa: CASSDMLAGPSRGNEQFF
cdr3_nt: TGTGCCAGCTCAGACATGTTAGCGGGACCCTCCCGGGGTAATGAGCAGTTCTTC

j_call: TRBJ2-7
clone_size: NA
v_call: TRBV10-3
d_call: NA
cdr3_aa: CAIREGEVYEQYF
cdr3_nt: TGTGCCATCAGAGAGGGGGAGGTCTACGAGCAGTACTTC

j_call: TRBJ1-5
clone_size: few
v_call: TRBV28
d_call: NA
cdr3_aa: CATGSGQPQHF
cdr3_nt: TGTGCCACAGGGAGCGGGCAGCCCCAGCATTTT

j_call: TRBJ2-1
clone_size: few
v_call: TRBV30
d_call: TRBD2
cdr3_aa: CAWRTSGLYNEQFF
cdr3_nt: TGTGCCTGGAGAACTAGCGGGTTATACAATGAGCAGTTCTTC

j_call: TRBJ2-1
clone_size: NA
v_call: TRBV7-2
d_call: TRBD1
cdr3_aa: CASSEETGRRSYNEQFF
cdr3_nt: TGTGCCAGCAGCGAGGAGACAGGGCGGAGGTCCTACAATGAGCAGTTCTTC

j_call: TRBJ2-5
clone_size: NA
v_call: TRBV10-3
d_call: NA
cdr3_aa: CAIAPTGSAVQETQYF
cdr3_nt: TGTGCCATCGCACCTACAGGGTCGGCTGTTCAAGAGACCCAGTACTTC

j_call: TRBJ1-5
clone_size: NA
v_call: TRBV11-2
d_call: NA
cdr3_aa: CASSLWGGGNQPQHF
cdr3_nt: TGTGCCAGCAGCTTATGGGGAGGCGGCAATCAGCCCCAGCATTTT

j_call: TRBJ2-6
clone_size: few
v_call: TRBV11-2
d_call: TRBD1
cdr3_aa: CASSVGTGVSGANVLTF
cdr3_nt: TGTGCCAGCAGCGTCGGGACAGGGGTATCTGGGGCCAACGTCCTGACTTTC

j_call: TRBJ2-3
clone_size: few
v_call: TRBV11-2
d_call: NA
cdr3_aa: CATQSSTDTQYF
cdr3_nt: TGTGCCACCCAGTCTAGCACAGATACGCAGTATTTT

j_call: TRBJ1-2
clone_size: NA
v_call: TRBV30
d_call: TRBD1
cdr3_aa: CAWSLPGQLNYGYTF
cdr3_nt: TGTGCCTGGAGTTTACCGGGACAGCTTAACTATGGCTACACCTTC

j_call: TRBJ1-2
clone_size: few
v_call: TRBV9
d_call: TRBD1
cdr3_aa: CASSATRTGEGYTF
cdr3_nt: TGTGCCAGCAGCGCGACTCGGACAGGGGAGGGCTACACCTTC

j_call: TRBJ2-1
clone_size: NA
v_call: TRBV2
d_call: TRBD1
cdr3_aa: CASSVQGASYNEQFF
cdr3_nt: TGTGCCAGCAGTGTTCAGGGGGCCTCCTACAATGAGCAGTTCTTC

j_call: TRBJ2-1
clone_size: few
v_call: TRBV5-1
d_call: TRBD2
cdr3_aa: CASSLGGTSDNEQFF
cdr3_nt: TGCGCCAGCAGCTTGGGCGGGACTAGCGACAATGAGCAGTTCTTC

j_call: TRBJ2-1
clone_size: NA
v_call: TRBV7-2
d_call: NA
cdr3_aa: CASSLEGVIANEQFF
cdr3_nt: TGTGCCAGCAGCTTAGAGGGGGTGATAGCGAATGAGCAGTTCTTC

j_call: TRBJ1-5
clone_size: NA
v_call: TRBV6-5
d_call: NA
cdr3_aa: CASSYSGQPHQPQHF
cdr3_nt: TGTGCCAGCAGTTACTCAGGACAGCCTCATCAGCCCCAGCATTTT

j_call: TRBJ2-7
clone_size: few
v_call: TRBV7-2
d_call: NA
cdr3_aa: CASSLVSSGYEQYF
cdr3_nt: TGTGCCAGCAGCTTAGTTTCCAGCGGATACGAGCAGTACTTC

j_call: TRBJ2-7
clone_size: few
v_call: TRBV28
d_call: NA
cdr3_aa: CASSLAQPPRGIEQYF
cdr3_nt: TGTGCCAGCAGTTTAGCTCAACCCCCCCGGGGTATCGAGCAGTACTTC

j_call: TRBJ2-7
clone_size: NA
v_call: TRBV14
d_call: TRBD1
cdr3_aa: CASSQLGTGRGEQYF
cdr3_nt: TGTGCCAGCAGCCAACTTGGGACAGGCCGAGGGGAGCAGTACTTC

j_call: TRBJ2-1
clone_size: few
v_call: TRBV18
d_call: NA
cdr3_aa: CASSPPRSEGYNEQFF
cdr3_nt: TGTGCCAGCTCACCACCGAGGTCAGAGGGCTACAATGAGCAGTTCTTC

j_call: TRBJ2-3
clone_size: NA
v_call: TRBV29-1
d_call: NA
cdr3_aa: CSPRGPLPDTQYF
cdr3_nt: TGCAGCCCCCGTGGCCCGTTGCCAGATACGCAGTATTTT

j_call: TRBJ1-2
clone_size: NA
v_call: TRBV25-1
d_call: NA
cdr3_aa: CASSEYIPGIYGYTF
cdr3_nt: TGTGCCAGCAGTGAATATATCCCAGGGATTTATGGCTACACCTTC

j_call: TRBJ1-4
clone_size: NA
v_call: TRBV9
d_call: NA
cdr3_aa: CASSKRGYSNEKLFF
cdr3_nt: TGTGCCAGCAGCAAGAGGGGGTATAGTAATGAAAAACTGTTTTTT

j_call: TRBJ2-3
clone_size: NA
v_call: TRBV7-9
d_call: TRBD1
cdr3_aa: CASSLDWTGATQYF
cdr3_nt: TGTGCCAGCAGCTTGGACTGGACAGGCGCTACGCAGTATTTT

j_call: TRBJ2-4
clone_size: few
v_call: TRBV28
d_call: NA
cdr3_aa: CASSLAGLAKNIQYF
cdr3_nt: TGTGCCAGCAGTTTAGCCGGGTTAGCCAAAAACATTCAGTACTTC

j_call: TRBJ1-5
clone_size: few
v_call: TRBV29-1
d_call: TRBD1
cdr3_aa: CSVSQGGNQPQHF
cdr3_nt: TGCAGCGTTTCCCAGGGGGGCAATCAGCCCCAGCATTTT

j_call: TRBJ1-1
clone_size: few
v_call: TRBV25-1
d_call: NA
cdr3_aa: CASSNPTFGNTEAFF
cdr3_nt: TGTGCCAGCAGCAATCCTACCTTCGGGAACACTGAAGCTTTCTTT

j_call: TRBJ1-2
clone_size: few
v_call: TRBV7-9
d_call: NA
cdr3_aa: CASSPPLGAYGYTF
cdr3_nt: TGTGCCAGCAGCCCCCCCCTAGGGGCCTATGGCTACACCTTC

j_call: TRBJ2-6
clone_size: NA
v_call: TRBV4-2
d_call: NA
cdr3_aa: CASSPETAGANVLTF
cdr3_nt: TGTGCCAGCAGCCCTGAGACAGCCGGGGCCAACGTCCTGACTTTC

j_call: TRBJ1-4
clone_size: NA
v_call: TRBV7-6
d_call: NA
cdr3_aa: CASSLTKGSNEKLFF
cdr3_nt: TGTGCCAGCAGCTTAACGAAGGGGTCTAATGAAAAACTGTTTTTT

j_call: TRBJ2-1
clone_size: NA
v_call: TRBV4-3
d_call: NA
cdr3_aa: CASSQAGLRNNEQFF
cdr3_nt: TGCGCCAGCAGCCAGGCGGGACTGCGGAACAATGAGCAGTTCTTC

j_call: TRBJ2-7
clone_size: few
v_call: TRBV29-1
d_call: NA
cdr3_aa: CSVEIPGPYEQYF
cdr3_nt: TGCAGCGTTGAAATCCCGGGTCCCTACGAGCAGTACTTC

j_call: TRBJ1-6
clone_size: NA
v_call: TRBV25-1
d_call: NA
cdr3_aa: CASRPGGGGSPLHF
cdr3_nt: TGTGCCAGCAGGCCTGGGGGGGGCGGGTCACCCCTCCACTTT

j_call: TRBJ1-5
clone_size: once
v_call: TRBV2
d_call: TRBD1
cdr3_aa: CASSAQGAGNQPQHF
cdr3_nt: TGTGCCAGCAGCGCTCAGGGGGCAGGCAATCAGCCCCAGCATTTT